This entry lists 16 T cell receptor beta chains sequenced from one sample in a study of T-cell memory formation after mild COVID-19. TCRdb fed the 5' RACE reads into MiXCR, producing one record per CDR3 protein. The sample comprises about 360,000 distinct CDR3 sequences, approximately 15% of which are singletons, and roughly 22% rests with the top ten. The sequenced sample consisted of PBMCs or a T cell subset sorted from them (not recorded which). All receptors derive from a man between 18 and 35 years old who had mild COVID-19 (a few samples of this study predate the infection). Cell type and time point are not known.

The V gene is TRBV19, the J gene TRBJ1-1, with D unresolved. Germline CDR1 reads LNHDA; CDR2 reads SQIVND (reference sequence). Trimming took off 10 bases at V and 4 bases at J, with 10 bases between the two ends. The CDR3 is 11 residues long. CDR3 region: CAIGGFTEAFF. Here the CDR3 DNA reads TGTGCCATCGGAGGGTTCACTGAAGCTTTCTTT.

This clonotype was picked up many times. The CDR3 bases are TGTGCCAGCAGCCGGGACAGGGCTGGAAACACCATATATTTT. This codes for CASSRDRAGNTIYF. The J gene is TRBJ1-3, the V gene TRBV7-9, with 9 bases that match TRBD1. This CDR3 spans 14 amino acids. The V gene's germline CDR1 is SEHNR and CDR2 FQNEAQ (reference sequence). Losses at the gene ends were 5 bases for V and 2 bases for J; bases not matched to a gene: 1.

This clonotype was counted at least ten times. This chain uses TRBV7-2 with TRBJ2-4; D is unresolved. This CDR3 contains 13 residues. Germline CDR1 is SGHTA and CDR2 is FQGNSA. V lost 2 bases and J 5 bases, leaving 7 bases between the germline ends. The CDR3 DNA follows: TGTGCCAGCAGCTTAAATGCGGAAAACATTCAGTACTTC. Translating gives CASSLNAENIQYF.

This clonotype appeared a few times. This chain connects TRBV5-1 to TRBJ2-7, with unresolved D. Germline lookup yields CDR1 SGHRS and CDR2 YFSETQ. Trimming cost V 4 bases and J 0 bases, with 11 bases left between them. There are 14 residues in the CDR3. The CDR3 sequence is CASSPLSGSYEQYF. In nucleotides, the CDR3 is TGCGCCAGCAGCCCCCTGAGTGGCTCCTACGAGCAGTACTTC.

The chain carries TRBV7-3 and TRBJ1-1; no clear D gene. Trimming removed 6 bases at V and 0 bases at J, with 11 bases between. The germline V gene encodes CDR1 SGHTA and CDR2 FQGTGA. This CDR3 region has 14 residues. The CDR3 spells CASRLNSVNTEAFF. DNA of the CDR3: TGTGCCAGCAGACTCAACAGCGTGAACACTGAAGCTTTCTTT.

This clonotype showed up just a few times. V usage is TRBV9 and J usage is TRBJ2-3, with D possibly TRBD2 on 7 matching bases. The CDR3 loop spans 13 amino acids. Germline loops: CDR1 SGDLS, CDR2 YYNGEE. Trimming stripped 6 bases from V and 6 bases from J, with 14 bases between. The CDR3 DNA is TGTGCCAGCACTGGGGGGGGCCTGGATACGCAGTATTTT. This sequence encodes CASTGGGLDTQYF.

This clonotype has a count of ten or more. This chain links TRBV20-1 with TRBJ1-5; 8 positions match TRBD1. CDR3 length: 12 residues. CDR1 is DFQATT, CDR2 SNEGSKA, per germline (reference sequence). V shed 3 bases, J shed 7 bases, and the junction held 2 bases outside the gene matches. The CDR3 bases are TGCAGTGCTAGGACAGGGGAACAGCCCCAGCATTTT. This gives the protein CSARTGEQPQHF.

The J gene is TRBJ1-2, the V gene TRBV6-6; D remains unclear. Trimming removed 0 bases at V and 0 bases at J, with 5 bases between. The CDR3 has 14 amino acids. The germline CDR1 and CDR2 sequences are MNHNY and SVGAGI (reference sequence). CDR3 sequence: CASSYSGANYGYTF. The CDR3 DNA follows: TGTGCCAGCAGTTACTCAGGAGCTAACTATGGCTACACCTTC.

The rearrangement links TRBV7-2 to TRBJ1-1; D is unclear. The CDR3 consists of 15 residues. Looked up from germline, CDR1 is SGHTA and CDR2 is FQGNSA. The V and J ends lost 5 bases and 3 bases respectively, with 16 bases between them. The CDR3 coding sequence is TGTGCCAGCAGCCCAGTTGCGGGGAGAGACACTGAAGCTTTCTTT. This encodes CASSPVAGRDTEAFF.

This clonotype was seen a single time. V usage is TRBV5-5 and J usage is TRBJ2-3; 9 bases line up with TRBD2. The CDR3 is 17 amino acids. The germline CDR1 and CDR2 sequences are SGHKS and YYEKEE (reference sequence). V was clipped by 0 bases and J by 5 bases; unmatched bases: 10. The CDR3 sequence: CASSLVLAGLGEDTQYF. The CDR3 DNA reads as TGTGCCAGCAGCTTGGTCCTAGCGGGGCTCGGCGAAGATACGCAGTATTTT.

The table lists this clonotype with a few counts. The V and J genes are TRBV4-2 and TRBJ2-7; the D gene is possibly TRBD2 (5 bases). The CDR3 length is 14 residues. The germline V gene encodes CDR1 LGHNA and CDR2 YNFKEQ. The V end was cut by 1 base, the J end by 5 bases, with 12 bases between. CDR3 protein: CASSQGGEGDEQYV. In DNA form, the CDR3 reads TGTGCCAGCAGCCAAGGTGGCGAGGGCGACGAGCAGTACGTC.

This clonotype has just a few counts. The CDR3 DNA sequence: TGTGCCAGCAGCTTATTCCAGGGGCAGACTGAAGCTTTCTTT. Translation gives CASSLFQGQTEAFF. J is TRBJ1-1 and V is TRBV7-6, with a possible D match to TRBD1 (6 bases). Germline V gene data show CDR1 as SGHVS and CDR2 as FNYEAQ. CDR3 size: 14 residues. V was pared by 2 bases and J by 5 bases, with 12 bases between.

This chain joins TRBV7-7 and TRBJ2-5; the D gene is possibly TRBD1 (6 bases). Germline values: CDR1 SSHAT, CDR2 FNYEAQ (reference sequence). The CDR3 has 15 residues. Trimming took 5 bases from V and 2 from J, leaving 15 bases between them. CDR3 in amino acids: CASSILQGFQETQYF. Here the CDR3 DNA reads TGTGCCAGCAGCATACTACAGGGTTTTCAAGAGACCCAGTACTTC.

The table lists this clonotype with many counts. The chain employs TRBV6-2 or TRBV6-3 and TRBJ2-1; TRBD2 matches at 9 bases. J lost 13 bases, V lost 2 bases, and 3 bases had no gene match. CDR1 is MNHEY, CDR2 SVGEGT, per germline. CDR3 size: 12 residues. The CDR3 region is CASSYDGTSQFF. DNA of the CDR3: TGTGCCAGCAGTTACGACGGGACTAGCCAGTTCTTC.

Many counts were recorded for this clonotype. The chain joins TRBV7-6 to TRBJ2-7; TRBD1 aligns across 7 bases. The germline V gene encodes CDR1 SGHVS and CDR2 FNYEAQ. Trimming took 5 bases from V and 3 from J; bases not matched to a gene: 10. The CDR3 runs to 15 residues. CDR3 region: CASSRNLGTDYEQYF. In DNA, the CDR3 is TGTGCCAGCAGCCGTAATCTCGGGACAGACTACGAGCAGTACTTC. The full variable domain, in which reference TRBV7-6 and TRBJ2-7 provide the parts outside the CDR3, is GAGVSQSPRYKVTKRGQDVALRCDPISGHVSLYWYRQALGQGPEFLTYFNYEAQQDKSGLPNDRFSAERPEGSISTLTIQRTEQRDSAMYRCASSRNLGTDYEQYFGPGTRLTVT.

CDR3 in amino acids: CSARDGRQGSNSPLHF. In DNA, the CDR3 is TGCAGTGCTAGAGACGGAAGACAGGGATCAAATTCACCCCTCCACTTT. The chain combines TRBV20-1 with TRBJ1-6, with 7 bases aligning to TRBD1. Germline trimming cut 0 bases from V and 7 bases from J; bases unmatched to any gene: 9. Germline V gene lookup returns CDR1 DFQATT and CDR2 SNEGSKA (reference sequence). The CDR3 loop spans 16 amino acids.